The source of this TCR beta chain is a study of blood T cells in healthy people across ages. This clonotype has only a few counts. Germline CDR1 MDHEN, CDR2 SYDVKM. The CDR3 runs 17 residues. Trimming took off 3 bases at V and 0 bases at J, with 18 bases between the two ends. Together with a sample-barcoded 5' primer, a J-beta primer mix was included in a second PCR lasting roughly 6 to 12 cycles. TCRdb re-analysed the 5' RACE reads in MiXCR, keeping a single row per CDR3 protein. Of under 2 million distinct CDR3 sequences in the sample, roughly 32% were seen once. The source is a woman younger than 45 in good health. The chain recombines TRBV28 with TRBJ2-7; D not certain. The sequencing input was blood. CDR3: CASSFSSKSPYSYEQYF. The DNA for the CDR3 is TGTGCCAGCAGTTTCTCGTCAAAAAGCCCCTACTCCTACGAGCAGTACTTC.